The 8 T cell receptor beta chains reported below all come from one sample, sequenced in a study of T cells in Graves' hyperthyroidism and ophthalmopathy. RNA transcripts provided the source from which TCR beta CDR3 regions were amplified. The study used the HTBI primer set for a first-round RT-PCR of the TCR CDR3. TCRdb re-called the multiplex PCR reads with MiXCR, one entry per CDR3 protein. The sample includes 640,000 or so distinct CDR3 sequences, 13% to 15% of them seen just once. Sample: blood. These receptor sequences come from a woman younger than 30 with Graves' ophthalmopathy.

Many counts were recorded for this clonotype. The CDR3 is CASSEFGELFF. In DNA form, the CDR3 reads TGTGCCAGCAGTGAGTTTGGGGAGCTGTTTTTT. V gene TRBV2 combines with J gene TRBJ2-2, with D unclear. V was shortened by 3 bases and J by 8 bases, with 4 bases between the two germline ends. Germline V lookup: CDR1 SNHLY, CDR2 FYNNEI. The CDR3 consists of 11 residues.

This clonotype was found many times. The genes are TRBV25-1 and TRBJ1-1, with a possible D match to TRBD1 (5 bases). Trimming pared 7 bases from V and 4 bases from J, leaving 13 bases between. Germline V gene data show CDR1 as MGHDK and CDR2 as SYGVNS. CDR3 length: 13 residues. CDR3 loop: CASMSGGGTEAFF. In nucleotides, the CDR3 is TGTGCCAGCATGAGCGGGGGAGGCACTGAAGCTTTCTTT.

This clonotype was observed at least ten times. The V and J genes are TRBV2 and TRBJ2-1; 9 bases are a match to TRBD1. The CDR3 loop spans 13 amino acids. Germline CDR1 and CDR2: SNHLY and FYNNEI. V lost 3 bases, J lost 7 bases, and 1 base stayed unmatched. CDR3 region: CASSETGGNEQFF. CDR3 coding DNA: TGTGCCAGCAGTGAGACAGGGGGGAATGAGCAGTTCTTC.

There are many counts of this clonotype. CDR3 in DNA: TGTGCCAGCAGCGGAGGACAGGCCCCTTACGAGCAGTACTTC. Its protein is CASSGGQAPYEQYF. The rearrangement uses TRBV28 and TRBJ2-7; 7 bases are shared with TRBD1. This CDR3 has 14 amino acids. Germline V gene sequence: CDR1 MDHEN, CDR2 SYDVKM. Trimming cost V 6 bases and J 4 bases; bases outside gene matches: 9.

In its sample, this clonotype was seen many times. The chain carries TRBV28 and TRBJ1-2; D not resolved. The CDR3 covers 16 residues. Germline V CDR1 and CDR2: MDHEN, SYDVKM. Between the trimmed V and J ends, which lost 3 bases and 6 bases, there was a span of 20 bases. The CDR3 is CASSFDGVGWRDGYTF. DNA of the CDR3: TGTGCCAGCAGTTTTGATGGGGTAGGGTGGAGAGATGGCTACACCTTC.

V usage is TRBV4-1 and J usage is TRBJ2-3; 7 positions agree with TRBD2. The CDR3 spans 16 residues. V was pared by 3 bases and J by 4 bases, with 10 bases of the junction left unmatched. Germline V CDR1 and CDR2: MGHRA, YSYEKL. The CDR3 region is CASSQDLIAGPDTQYF. Written as DNA, the CDR3 is TGCGCCAGCAGCCAGGACCTCATAGCGGGCCCAGATACGCAGTATTTT.

In this sample, this clonotype turned up many times. The chain links TRBV20-1 to TRBJ2-3; D is undetermined. The germline CDR1 and CDR2 sequences are DFQATT and SNEGSKA (reference sequence). V was cut by 3 bases and J by 0 bases, with 13 bases left in between. The CDR3 sequence is 15 residues long. CDR3 bases: TGCAGTGCTAGCGCACAAGAACCTAGCACAGATACGCAGTATTTT. Amino acid sequence: CSASAQEPSTDTQYF.

This clonotype has a count of ten or more. The chain recombines TRBV12-3 or TRBV12-4 with TRBJ1-5, with a possible D match to TRBD1 (6 bases). V dropped 8 bases and J dropped 6 bases, with 14 bases sitting between them. This CDR3 is built from 13 residues. CDR3 protein: CASGGQGGQPQHF. CDR3 coding DNA: TGTGCCAGCGGGGGGCAGGGAGGTCAGCCCCAGCATTTT.